This is a list of T cell receptor beta chains from one sample in a study of blood T cell repertoires in COVID-19. Assay: immunoSEQ multiplex PCR; the TCRdb copy retains only in-frame clones and omits some. The sample contains more than 45,000 clones, about 90% of which appear only once. Sample: peripheral blood. The receptors here all came from a human donor with active COVID-19. The donor label of this sample is uncertain. The CDR3 runs from the conserved cysteine through the conserved F or W. The D gene is left open where the match is weak. The listing skips clone size in some rows; elsewhere it reads once, few, many or a size class.

d_gene	abundance	v_gene	j_gene	CDR3nt	CDR3aa
TRBD2	.	TRBV6-6	TRBJ2-5	TGTGCCAGCAGCCCAGCGGGGGGGTCCTCAGAGACCCAGTACTTC	CASSPAGGSSETQYF
.	.	TRBV7-9	TRBJ1-1	TGTGCCAGCAGCTTGTTGGGCCGTAACACTGAAGCTTTCTTT	CASSLLGRNTEAFF
TRBD1	.	TRBV15	TRBJ2-7	TGTGCCACCAGCAGAGAGCCGGGACAGGGTGTCCACGAGCAGTACTTC	CATSREPGQGVHEQYF
TRBD1	once	TRBV19	TRBJ1-2	TGTGCCAGTAGTAGGGACAGGGCGGACTATGGCTACACCTTC	CASSRDRADYGYTF
.	.	TRBV19	TRBJ2-7	TGTGCCAGTAGTATCCAGGGGTATAGCGAGCAGTACTTC	CASSIQGYSEQYF
TRBD1	.	TRBV7-2	TRBJ1-3	TGTGCCAGCAGCTTAGACAGGGGGCAAGGAAACACCATATATTTT	CASSLDRGQGNTIYF
TRBD2	.	TRBV27	TRBJ2-1	TGTGCCAGCAGTCAGGATAGCGGGTACAATGAGCAGTTCTTC	CASSQDSGYNEQFF
.	once	TRBV3-1/TRBV3-2	TRBJ1-6	TGTGCCAGCAGCCAAGACCGGGGTGTGTGGGGGGGATTTAGTTCACCCCTCCACTTT	CASSQDRGVWGGFSSPLHF
.	few	TRBV19	TRBJ1-5	TGTGCCAGTAGGCCCTCGGGGGTTAGCAATCAGCCCCAGCATTTT	CASRPSGVSNQPQHF
.	few	TRBV27	TRBJ1-1	TGTGCCAGCAGTTTAAAGGGCCGGGGGAACACTGAAGCTTTCTTT	CASSLKGRGNTEAFF
TRBD2	.	TRBV11-1	TRBJ2-7	TGTGCCAGCAGCTTAGATCTACGGGCTAGCGGACAGCAGTACTTC	CASSLDLRASGQQYF
.	.	TRBV5-8	TRBJ2-1	TGTGCCAGCAGCTTGAATATCAATGAGCAGTTCTTC	CASSLNINEQFF
TRBD1	.	TRBV25-1	TRBJ2-1	TGTGCCAGCAGTGAGGCCGGGACAGGGGGCAATGAGCAGTTCTTC	CASSEAGTGGNEQFF
TRBD1	few	TRBV3-1/TRBV3-2	TRBJ1-6	TGTGCCAGCAGCCGATATGGACAGGCGCTCCACTTT	CASSRYGQALHF
.	.	TRBV12-3/TRBV12-4	TRBJ2-7	TGTGCCAGCAGTCTCCGGGGGAACGAGCAGTACTTC	CASSLRGNEQYF
TRBD1	.	TRBV19	TRBJ1-2	TGTGCCAGTAGTATTCGCCGCGGACAGGGCCTCAGCCCTAACTATGGCTACACCTTC	CASSIRRGQGLSPNYGYTF
.	.	TRBV21-1	TRBJ1-5	TGTGCCAGCAGGAGACAGATAAATCAGCCCCAGCATTTT	CASRRQINQPQHF
.	.	TRBV5-8	TRBJ2-5	TGTGCCAGCACCAGGTCCAGGGAAGAGACCCAGTACTTC	CASTRSREETQYF
.	.	TRBV24-1	TRBJ2-3	TGTGCCACCAGTGATTTGAGGTCCGGGGCGGGGACTAGCACAGATACGCAGTATTTT	CATSDLRSGAGTSTDTQYF
.	.	TRBV6-5	TRBJ2-3	TGTGCCAGCAGTTACGGCGGGGATAGCACAGATACGCAGTATTTT	CASSYGGDSTDTQYF
.	.	TRBV15	TRBJ2-7	TGTGCCACCAGCTTAGACGACAGCTCTTCCTACGAGCAGTACTTC	CATSLDDSSSYEQYF
TRBD1	.	TRBV4-1	TRBJ1-5	TGCGCCAGCAGCCAAGAGGACAGGACGGCCATTCAGCCCCAGCATTTT	CASSQEDRTAIQPQHF
TRBD1	.	TRBV19	TRBJ1-2	TGTGCCATAGGGGACAGGGGTCGGGGTGGCTACACCTTC	CAIGDRGRGGYTF
.	.	TRBV6-6	TRBJ1-2	TGTGCCAGCAGTTACACGGGGGGAATTAACTATGGCTACACCTTC	CASSYTGGINYGYTF
.	.	TRBV6-1	TRBJ1-6	TGTGCCAGCAGTGAAATGAGTAATTCACCCCTCCACTTT	CASSEMSNSPLHF
TRBD1	few	TRBV3-1/TRBV3-2	TRBJ1-2	TGTGCCAGCAGGCCGACGCAGGGGGGTGGCTACACCTTC	CASRPTQGGGYTF
.	.	TRBV4-3	TRBJ1-1	TGCGCCAGCAGCCAAGATCTAGCGGGAACTGAAGCTTTCTTT	CASSQDLAGTEAFF
.	.	TRBV10-1	TRBJ1-1	TGCGCCAGCAGTGAGGCACCCAGGGTCGATAAAATGAACACTGAAGCTTTCTTT	CASSEAPRVDKMNTEAFF
.	.	TRBV6-1	TRBJ1-5	TGTGCCAGCAGTGAAGCTAGGAGGGTTTTTAGCAATCAGCCCCAGCATTTT	CASSEARRVFSNQPQHF
.	.	TRBV10-3	TRBJ2-1	TGTGCCATCAGTGAGGAGGGAAGGGCCTACAATGAGCAGTTCTTC	CAISEEGRAYNEQFF
.	.	TRBV23-1	TRBJ2-2	TGCGCCAGCGGGGGGGGGCGCGTCACCGGGGAGCTGTTTTTT	CASGGGRVTGELFF
.	.	TRBV19	TRBJ1-4	TGTGCCAGTACCGTCTTGGGTGGGGGGGGAGGTGAAAAACTGTTTTTT	CASTVLGGGGGEKLFF
TRBD1	.	TRBV4-1	TRBJ2-1	TGCGCCAGCAGCCTCAGGCCGTCGGCAGGGGGTCAAAATGAGCAGTTCTTC	CASSLRPSAGGQNEQFF
TRBD1	.	TRBV4-1	TRBJ1-4	TGCGCCAGCAGCCAACCCGGGACAGGAAAGGGAAAACTGTTTTTT	CASSQPGTGKGKLFF
TRBD1	.	TRBV4-3	TRBJ2-5	TGCGCCAGCAGCCAAGACAGGGGGAGCAACCGAGAGACCCAGTACTTC	CASSQDRGSNRETQYF
TRBD2	few	TRBV18	TRBJ2-2	TGTGCCAGCTCACCCCAGCGGGGAAGGAACACCGGGGAGCTGTTTTTT	CASSPQRGRNTGELFF
TRBD2	.	TRBV4-1	TRBJ2-7	TGCGCCAGCAGCCAAGATACAGCGGGGGGCTCCTACGAGCAGTACTTC	CASSQDTAGGSYEQYF
TRBD1	.	TRBV6-6	TRBJ2-1	TGTGCCAGCAGCCCCAGACAGGGGAGGTACAATGAGCAGTTCTTC	CASSPRQGRYNEQFF
TRBD2	.	TRBV14	TRBJ2-5	TGTGCCAGCAGCCATCCTGCGGGGGGCGGGGAGACCCAGTACTTC	CASSHPAGGGETQYF
.	.	TRBV28	TRBJ1-1	TGTGCCAGCAGTGACCGGGGTGCCATGAACACTGAAGCTTTCTTT	CASSDRGAMNTEAFF
TRBD1	.	TRBV5-8	TRBJ2-7	TGTGCCAGCAGACGCGGGACAGGAGTCTACGAGCAGTACTTC	CASRRGTGVYEQYF
.	.	TRBV28	TRBJ1-2	TGTGCCAGCAGGTATATGGGGGCAGAGAATGGCTACACCTTC	CASRYMGAENGYTF
.	.	TRBV6-6	TRBJ1-5	TGTGCCAGCAGTTACCCGGACAGATACAATCAGCCCCAGCATTTT	CASSYPDRYNQPQHF
.	.	TRBV5-1	TRBJ1-1	TGCGCCAGCAGCTTGGCCCCCGGGATCCCTGAAGCTTTCTTT	CASSLAPGIPEAFF
.	.	TRBV15	TRBJ2-1	TGTGCCACCAGCAGAGAGCGTGGACTGACCTCCTACAATGAGCAGTTCTTC	CATSRERGLTSYNEQFF
.	.	TRBV29-1	TRBJ2-5	TGCAGCGTAACGGGGGGCGCGGGGGAGACCCAGTACTTC	CSVTGGAGETQYF
.	.	TRBV5-6	TRBJ1-6	TGTGCCAGCAGCTTACGACAAACAAATTCACCCCTCCACTTT	CASSLRQTNSPLHF
TRBD2	.	TRBV19	TRBJ2-5	TGTGCCAGTACACCGGTCGGGGGAGGGCAAGAGACCCAGTACTTC	CASTPVGGGQETQYF
.	.	TRBV6-2/TRBV6-3	TRBJ1-4	TGTGCCAGCAGTTCCCCGGGAGGGGCGGAAGTTCTGTTTTTT	CASSSPGGAEVLFF
.	.	TRBV6-4	TRBJ1-4	TGTGCCAGCAGTGGGAGGTCACAGGGCGATGAAAAACTGTTTTTT	CASSGRSQGDEKLFF
.	.	TRBV7-9	TRBJ2-7	TGTGCCAGCAGCGGCGGACAGAGCTACGAGCAGTACTTC	CASSGGQSYEQYF
.	.	TRBV7-9	TRBJ2-5	TGTGCCAGCAGCCCTACTCTTCAAGAGACCCAGTACTTC	CASSPTLQETQYF
TRBD2	.	TRBV28	TRBJ2-1	TGTGCCAGCAGACCTAGCGGGGGGGCCTTGAATGAGCAGTTCTTC	CASRPSGGALNEQFF
.	.	TRBV4-3	TRBJ1-2	TGCGCCAGCAGCCAACTGATCATCATGGGGGGGGCCGGGGGCTACACCTTC	CASSQLIIMGGAGGYTF